What follows is one T cell receptor (beta chain) and its context. What it binds is unknown. This record belongs to a study of vaccination and CD4 T cells after COVID-19. The wider study: It was a median 101 days after diagnosis, with a range of 35 to 161, that post-COVID samples were drawn. Timing of post-vaccine sample collection was a median 72 days after dose two, with a range of 14 to 241.

CD4+ T cells that had been cultured provided DNA sequenced with the Oncomine TCR Beta short-read assay. TCRdb called the PCR reads again in MiXCR, with one record for every CDR3 protein. The sample lists over 9,000 distinct CDR3 sequences, about 66% occurring once. Treatment in this sample: roughly nine-day PBMC culture with coronavirus spike peptide pools or control peptides (ViraFEST assay). General study findings and limits: A relatively small number of convalescent patients were studied, and no early post-infection timepoints were included.

Specimen: CD4+ T cells from blood, cultured in vitro. This sequence was found in a human donor who had recovered from COVID-19.

CDR3 coding DNA: TGTGCCAGCAGTTACTCGAGAGCGGCCCGGGGGTATGATACGCAGTATTTT. Its protein product is CASSYSRAARGYDTQYF. The chain links TRBV6-5 to TRBJ2-3, with D possibly TRBD2 on 6 matching bases. This CDR3 region has 17 residues. V lost 0 bases, J lost 6 bases, and 19 bases lay in between. The germline CDR1 and CDR2 sequences are MNHEY and SVGAGI.